This T cell receptor (beta chain) was profiled in a study of OX40 agonist ivuxolimab in advanced cancers. Study details: Intravenous ivuxolimab at 0.01 to 10 mg/kg was given to patients every 2 weeks. Dose-escalation patients were diagnosed with hepatocellular carcinoma, melanoma, renal cell cancer or head and neck cancer. Anti-PD-1, anti-PD-L1 or anti-CTLA-4 therapy given earlier was allowed, and roughly 40% had some.

The V and J ends lost 5 bases and 0 bases, in that order; junction bases with no gene match: 13. Germline V lookup: CDR1 SGHTA, CDR2 FQGNSA. The length of the CDR3 is 18 residues. The method was immunoSEQ multiplex PCR; TCRdb's version includes in-frame clones alone and lacks a portion of them. This sample has about 60,000 clones, with more than 75% found just once. Source: CD4+ or CD8+ T cells sorted from blood, taken in a trial of the OX40 agonist ivuxolimab. The clonotype originates from an adult with an advanced solid tumor such as melanoma, head and neck, liver or kidney cancer. This chain links TRBV7-2 with TRBJ2-3; 8 bases map to TRBD2. CDR3 in DNA: TGTGCCAGCAGCCTCCCCTCGAGCGGGAGCTTCAGCACAGATACGCAGTATTTT. Translating it yields CASSLPSSGSFSTDTQYF. Using reference TRBV7-2 and TRBJ2-3 for the parts outside the CDR3, the full variable domain is GAGVSQSPSNKVTEKGKDVELRCDPISGHTALYWYRQSLGQGLEFLIYFQGNSAPDKSGLPSDRFSAERTGGSVSTLTIQRTQQEDSAVYLCASSLPSSGSFSTDTQYFGPGTRLTVL.